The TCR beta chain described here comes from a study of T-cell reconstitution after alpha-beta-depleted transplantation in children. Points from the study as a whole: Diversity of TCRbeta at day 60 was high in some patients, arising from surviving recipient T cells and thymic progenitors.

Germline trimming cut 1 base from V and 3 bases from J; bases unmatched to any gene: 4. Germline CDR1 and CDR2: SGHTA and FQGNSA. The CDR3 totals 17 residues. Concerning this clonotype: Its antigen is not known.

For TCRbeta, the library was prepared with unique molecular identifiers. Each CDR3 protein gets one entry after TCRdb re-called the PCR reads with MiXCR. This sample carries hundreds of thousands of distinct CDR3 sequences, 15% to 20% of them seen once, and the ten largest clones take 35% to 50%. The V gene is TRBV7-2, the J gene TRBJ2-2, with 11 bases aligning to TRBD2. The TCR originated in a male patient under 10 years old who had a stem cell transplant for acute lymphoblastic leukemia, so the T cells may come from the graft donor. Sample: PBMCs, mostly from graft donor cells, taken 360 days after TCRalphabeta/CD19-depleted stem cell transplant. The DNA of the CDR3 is TGTGCCAGCAGCTTAGTAGCGGGAGGGCCTTACACCGGGGAGCTGTTTTTT. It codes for CASSLVAGGPYTGELFF. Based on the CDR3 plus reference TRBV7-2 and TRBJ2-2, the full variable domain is GAGVSQSPSNKVTEKGKDVELRCDPISGHTALYWYRQSLGQGLEFLIYFQGNSAPDKSGLPSDRFSAERTGGSVSTLTIQRTQQEDSAVYLCASSLVAGGPYTGELFFGEGSRLTVL.